What follows is one T cell receptor beta chain and its context. Per the original data handling: Estimated nucleated cell counts came from reference gene primer amplification. The table came from immunoSEQ multiplex PCR; TCRdb's copy has only in-frame clones and leaves some out. V, J and clone size derive from that table, while D and trimming were established from the DNA sequence. The sample consists of 45,000 to 60,000 clones, around 93% of them appearing once. CDR3 length: 17 residues. The germline V gene has CDR1 SGHAT and CDR2 FQNNGV. V lost 1 base to trimming and J lost 1 base; unmatched junction nucleotides: 3. This sample is part of a study of blood T cell repertoires in COVID-19. On the study more broadly: Sites in the United States, Italy and Spain provided acute and convalescent COVID-19 samples.

The chain joins TRBV11-2 to TRBJ2-3; 12 bases are a match to TRBD2. Specimen: peripheral blood. The TCR sequence derives from a man aged 50-59 years with acute or convalescent COVID-19. CDR3 in amino acids: CASSLGTSGVGTDTQYF. CDR3 sequence (DNA): TGTGCCAGCAGCTTAGGGACTAGCGGGGTTGGCACAGATACGCAGTATTTT.